Listed below are T cell receptor beta chains from one sample, sequenced in a study of PD-1 blockade in mismatch repair-deficient tumors. TCRdb's table, derived via immunoSEQ multiplex PCR, lists solely in-frame clones and lacks some. The sample lists under 150,000 clones, about 88% seen once, with roughly 12% in the top ten. This material consisted of peripheral blood, taken approximately 69 weeks after starting pembrolizumab. These receptors all stem from an adult with mismatch repair-deficient cancer. Each CDR3 is given with its conserved first and last residue. The D gene is left open where the match is weak. Some rows mark clone size as missing; the rest say once, few, many or name a class of expanded clone.

TRBJ2-7 . . TRBV28 CASSGDPYEQYF TGTGCCAGCAGTGGTGACCCCTACGAGCAGTACTTC
TRBJ1-1 TRBD1 once TRBV6-4 CASSQGAGTEAFF TGTGCCAGTTCACAGGGGGCTGGCACTGAAGCTTTCTTT
TRBJ2-3 . . TRBV5-1 CASSLDSLHTDTQYF TGCGCCAGCAGCTTGGACAGCCTCCACACAGATACGCAGTATTTT
TRBJ1-2 TRBD1 . TRBV30 CAWTTGAFFGYTF TGTGCCTGGACGACAGGGGCATTCTTTGGCTACACCTTC
TRBJ2-7 . . TRBV2 CASTKVPTYEQYF TGTGCCAGCACGAAGGTTCCTACCTACGAGCAGTACTTC
TRBJ2-4 TRBD1 . TRBV6-1 CASSLAGTGINIQYF TGTGCCAGCAGTCTCGCCGGGACAGGGATTAACATTCAGTACTTC
TRBJ1-2 . . TRBV27 CASSSSGPSLLGYTF TGTGCCAGCAGTTCCTCTGGGCCCTCTCTTTTGGGCTACACCTTC
TRBJ1-5 TRBD1 . TRBV13 CASSSRGQENQPQHF TGTGCCAGCAGCTCCCGCGGACAGGAAAATCAGCCCCAGCATTTT
TRBJ2-3 TRBD2 . TRBV2 CASSGLAGPIDTQYF TGTGCCAGCAGTGGACTAGCGGGCCCGATAGATACGCAGTATTTT
TRBJ2-2 TRBD1 once TRBV15 CATSNRGPGELFF TGTGCCACCAGCAACAGGGGACCCGGGGAGCTGTTTTTT
TRBJ1-2 TRBD1 medium-sized TRBV6-5 CASRGQYGYTF TGTGCCAGCAGGGGACAGTATGGCTACACCTTC
TRBJ2-1 . . TRBV29-1 CSVVGGFSYNEQFF TGCAGCGTTGTGGGCGGGTTCAGCTACAATGAGCAGTTCTTC
TRBJ1-2 TRBD1 . TRBV5-1 CASRAKTGEAYGYTF TGCGCCAGCAGGGCAAAAACAGGGGAGGCATATGGCTACACCTTC
TRBJ2-3 TRBD2 . TRBV10-2 CASSYGLAGATDTQYF TGCGCCAGCAGTTATGGACTAGCGGGAGCAACAGATACGCAGTATTTT
TRBJ1-2 . . TRBV10-3 CAISESGGDGYTF TGTGCCATCAGTGAGTCAGGCGGAGATGGCTACACCTTC
TRBJ2-7 . once TRBV27 CASSLSRTGREQYF TGTGCCAGCAGTTTAAGCCGTACGGGTCGCGAGCAGTACTTC
TRBJ2-3 . . TRBV27 CASSLGKTTDTQYF TGTGCCAGCAGTTTGGGAAAAACCACAGATACGCAGTATTTT
TRBJ2-2 TRBD2 . TRBV7-9 CASSLAIAGATGELFF TGTGCCAGCAGCTTAGCAATAGCGGGAGCGACCGGGGAGCTGTTTTTT
TRBJ2-7 TRBD2 . TRBV30 CAWSASGGYEQYF TGTGCCTGGAGTGCTAGCGGGGGCTACGAGCAGTACTTC
TRBJ2-2 . . TRBV9 CASSEEAINTGELFF TGTGCCAGCAGCGAAGAGGCAATTAACACCGGGGAGCTGTTTTTT
TRBJ2-1 TRBD1 . TRBV4-3 CASSQQDRYNEQFF TGCGCCAGCAGCCAACAGGACAGGTACAATGAGCAGTTCTTC
TRBJ1-5 . . TRBV28 CASSASGLNQPQHF TGTGCCAGCAGCGCCTCAGGGCTCAATCAGCCCCAGCATTTT
TRBJ2-2 . . TRBV28 CATLQGGRELSGELFF TGTGCCACTCTACAGGGGGGGCGGGAGCTGTCCGGGGAGCTGTTTTTT
TRBJ2-2 TRBD1 . TRBV28 CASSAGTGDTGELFF TGTGCCAGCAGTGCCGGGACAGGGGACACCGGGGAGCTGTTTTTT
TRBJ1-2 . . TRBV6-6 CASSFRENYGYTF TGTGCCAGCAGTTTTCGCGAGAACTATGGCTACACCTTC
TRBJ2-7 TRBD2 . TRBV27 CASRPGTSGRAHEQYF TGTGCCAGCAGGCCCGGGACTAGCGGGAGGGCCCACGAGCAGTACTTC
TRBJ2-3 TRBD2 . TRBV28 CASSQTSRTDTQYF TGTGCCAGCAGTCAGACTAGCAGAACAGATACGCAGTATTTT
TRBJ2-5 . . TRBV19 CASRSTGRGVRETQYF TGTGCCAGTAGGTCCACAGGGAGAGGGGTCCGGGAGACCCAGTACTTC
TRBJ2-5 . . TRBV5-4 CASSKPGPTGETQYF TGTGCCAGCAGCAAGCCGGGACCTACAGGGGAGACCCAGTACTTC
TRBJ2-1 . . TRBV7-9 CASSLDTGRYEQFF TGTGCCAGCAGCTTAGATACGGGGAGGTATGAGCAGTTCTTC
TRBJ1-2 TRBD1 . TRBV27 CASSPQPRDRGDYGYTF TGTGCCAGCAGTCCTCAACCCCGGGACAGGGGAGACTATGGCTACACCTTC
TRBJ2-2 . . TRBV4-1 CASSRGGWGGKDTGELFF TGCGCCAGCAGCCGAGGGGGCTGGGGGGGCAAAGACACCGGGGAGCTGTTTTTT
TRBJ2-3 TRBD1 . TRBV6-5 CAVWGDRGGDTQYF TGTGCCGTTTGGGGGGACAGGGGAGGAGATACGCAGTATTTT
TRBJ2-7 . . TRBV7-9 CASSRGLGSYEQYF TGTGCCAGCAGCCGGGGACTTGGCTCTTACGAGCAGTACTTC
TRBJ2-7 TRBD2 . TRBV6-1 CASSPGLAGGGEQYF TGTGCCAGCAGTCCAGGGCTAGCGGGAGGGGGCGAGCAGTACTTC
TRBJ2-7 TRBD2 . TRBV28 CASRETSAYSYEQYF TGTGCCAGCAGAGAAACTAGCGCCTACTCCTACGAGCAGTACTTC
TRBJ2-2 TRBD2 . TRBV4-2 CASRGLAGERAGELFF TGTGCCAGCAGGGGACTAGCGGGAGAGCGAGCCGGGGAGCTGTTTTTT
TRBJ1-5 . few TRBV30 CAFGTGGDQPQHF TGTGCCTTCGGGACTGGAGGTGATCAGCCCCAGCATTTT
TRBJ1-4 . once TRBV11-2 CASSLGTAGDFEKLFF TGTGCCAGCAGCTTGGGGACCGCCGGAGACTTTGAAAAACTGTTTTTT